Each of the 12 T cell receptor beta chains below was sequenced from the same sample in a study of control samples from healthy donors and cancer patients (dated by TCRdb to 2018 to 2021). Library preparation used the immunoSEQ multiplex PCR assay. TCRdb took over this immuneACCESS table, retaining in-frame rearrangements with V and J assigned. Such tables are incomplete; in checked studies, under half of the missing clones stem from an unresolved V gene, and the remainder is unexplained. The sample table holds 100,000 or so clones, of which 80% to 90% were seen once. Of the sample, around 14% is held by the ten largest clones. The sequenced sample consisted of blood. These receptors all come from a woman between 45 and 65 years old in good health.

Comment on this clone: A junction boundary mismatches the germline segment, possibly from a read error. The same CDR3 is also encoded by other DNA sequences in this sample. The rearrangement joins TRBV6-1 to TRBJ1-2; D unclear. This CDR3 is 12 amino acids long. Germline V CDR1 and CDR2: MNHNS, SASEGT. The CDR3 coding sequence is TGTGCTAGCAGTGAACAGACGCGAGGCTACACCTTC. It codes for CASSEQTRGYTF.

The chain joins TRBV28 to TRBJ1-6, with 9 bases identical to TRBD1. The length of the CDR3 is 15 residues. Trimming cost V 5 bases and J 7 bases; bases outside gene matches: 6. Germline CDR1 and CDR2: MDHEN and SYDVKM. The CDR3, as DNA: TGTGCCAGCAGTAAGCCGGGACAGGGAAATTCACCCCTCCACTTT. Its translation is CASSKPGQGNSPLHF.

This clone has just one count. J is TRBJ1-2 and V is TRBV5-4; D gene unclear. Trimming took 4 bases from V and 3 from J, leaving 13 bases between them. Germline values: CDR1 SGHNT, CDR2 YYREEE (reference sequence). CDR3 length equals 14 residues. The CDR3 loop is CASSRSSGDYGYTF. The DNA for the CDR3 is TGTGCCAGCAGCCGGAGTAGCGGCGACTATGGCTACACCTTC.

The V call is TRBV9, the J call TRBJ2-5; D possibly matches TRBD1 or TRBD2 (7 bases each). Germline CDR1 and CDR2: SGDLS and YYNGEE. The CDR3 spans 19 residues. Trimming left V 2 bases short and J 3 bases short, with 26 bases between. CDR3 loop: CASSVGAGGGGFREETQYF. CDR3 sequence (DNA): TGTGCCAGCAGCGTTGGGGCAGGGGGGGGAGGGTTTCGAGAAGAGACCCAGTACTTC. The full variable domain, completed using reference TRBV9 and TRBJ2-5, is DSGVTQTPKHLITATGQRVTLRCSPRSGDLSVYWYQQSLDQGLQFLIQYYNGEERAKGNILERFSAQQFPDLHSELNLSSLELGDSALYFCASSVGAGGGGFREETQYFGPGTRLLVL.

This chain joins TRBV27 and TRBJ2-5, with D possibly TRBD2 on 6 matching bases. Germline lookup yields CDR1 MNHEY and CDR2 SMNVEV (reference sequence). V lost 5 bases to trimming and J lost 5 bases, with 21 bases between them. There are 16 residues in the CDR3. CDR3 protein: CASSHRTNPRGETQYF. The CDR3 nucleotides read TGTGCCAGCAGTCACAGGACTAATCCTAGGGGTGAGACCCAGTACTTC.

The chain joins TRBV29-1 to TRBJ1-1, with TRBD1 matching 9 bases. The CDR3 runs 12 residues. CDR1 SQVTM and CDR2 ANQGSEA come from the germline V gene. Trimming removed 6 bases from V and 11 bases from J; junction bases left unmatched: 10. CDR3 nucleotides: TGCAGCGTCCAACCAACAGGGGGCGAGGCTTTCTTT. Amino acid sequence: CSVQPTGGEAFF.

V is TRBV19 and J is TRBJ1-1; D unclear. V lost 1 base and J 8 bases, leaving 11 bases between the germline ends. The CDR3 extends over 13 amino acids. Germline V lookup: CDR1 LNHDA, CDR2 SQIVND (reference sequence). CDR3 DNA sequence: TGTGCCAGTAGTATAGCAGGACGTTTAGAAGCTTTCTTT. Encoded protein: CASSIAGRLEAFF. Complete variable domain (other parts from reference TRBV19 and TRBJ1-1): DGGITQSPKYLFRKEGQNVTLSCEQNLNHDAMYWYRQDPGQGLRLIYYSQIVNDFQKGDIAEGYSVSREKKESFPLTVTSAQKNPTAFYLCASSIAGRLEAFFGQGTRLTVV.

V gene TRBV11-2 combines with J gene TRBJ2-7; no clear D. The ends were cut back, 5 bases at V and 4 bases at J, with 9 bases in the middle. The CDR3 spans 12 residues. The germline CDR1 and CDR2 sequences are SGHAT and FQNNGV. This CDR3 reads CASSPESYEQYF. Here the CDR3 DNA reads TGTGCCAGCAGCCCAGAGTCGTACGAGCAGTACTTC.

The CDR3 here is CASSRGVDTQYF. CDR3 DNA sequence: TGTGCCAGCAGCAGGGGGGTAGATACGCAGTATTTT. The chain combines TRBV6-5 with TRBJ2-3; D might be TRBD1 (7 bases). CDR1 and CDR2 from the germline V gene are MNHEY and SVGAGI. The V gene lost 6 bases and the J gene lost 5 bases, with 9 bases spanning the gap. The CDR3 has 12 residues.

The CDR3 is CASYGGWIGELFF. The CDR3 bases are TGTGCCAGCTATGGGGGTTGGATCGGGGAGCTGTTTTTT. This chain links TRBV3-1 (or the pseudogene TRBV3-2) with TRBJ2-2; either TRBD1 or TRBD2 may supply D (5 bases each). Germline V CDR1 and CDR2: LGHDT, YNNKEL (reference sequence). The CDR3 loop spans 13 amino acids. V lost 8 bases and J 7 bases, leaving 14 bases between the germline ends.

The table lists this clone with a few counts. This sequence joins TRBV11-3 and TRBJ1-4; no clear D. Germline assignment: CDR1 SGHNT and CDR2 YENEEA. CDR3 size: 14 residues. The ends were cut back, 6 bases at V and 6 bases at J, with 14 bases in the middle. CDR3 DNA sequence: TGTGCCAGCAGAATCGGAGGATCCCATGAAAAACTGTTTTTT. Translation: CASRIGGSHEKLFF.

The chain's CDR3 is CATSGGGSTDTQYF. The CDR3 DNA reads TGTGCCACCTCAGGAGGGGGGAGCACAGATACGCAGTATTTT. The J gene is TRBJ2-3, the V gene TRBV6-6; D might be TRBD1 or TRBD2, each matching 6 bases. CDR1 is MNHNY and CDR2 is SVGAGI in the germline V gene (reference sequence). CDR3 size: 14 residues. V gave up 10 bases and J gave up 0 bases, with 14 bases separating them.